These 17 T cell receptor beta chains share one sample of origin, sequenced in a study of blood T cell repertoires in COVID-19. The method was immunoSEQ multiplex PCR; TCRdb's version includes in-frame clones alone and lacks a portion of them. The table records about 81,000 clones, about 80% of them present only once. Sequences were obtained from peripheral blood. Source of these receptors: a human donor in a cohort sampled during active COVID-19.

The chain recombines TRBV6-1 with TRBJ1-6; a weak D match, TRBD1 (5 bases). This CDR3 is built from 15 residues. CDR1 MNHNS and CDR2 SASEGT come from the germline V gene. V lost 2 bases to trimming and J lost 5 bases, with 10 bases between them. CDR3 nucleotide sequence: TGTGCCAGCAGTGAACGACAGTCGGATAATTCACCCCTCCACTTT. Protein sequence: CASSERQSDNSPLHF.

J is TRBJ2-7 and V is TRBV28; unclear D gene. The germline gives CDR1 MDHEN, CDR2 SYDVKM. The germline V and J ends were trimmed by 3 bases and 3 bases, with 9 bases remaining between them. This CDR3 comprises 13 residues. DNA for the CDR3: TGTGCCAGCAGTTTGGCCAGAAACTACGAGCAGTACTTC. It specifies CASSLARNYEQYF.

This chain connects TRBV18 to TRBJ1-1; TRBD1 agrees at 7 bases. The V gene's germline CDR1 is KGHSH and CDR2 LQKENI. This CDR3 contains 14 residues. V shed 4 bases and J 8 bases; nucleotides not matched to a gene: 10. CDR3 coding DNA: TGTGCCAGCTCACAAACGACAGGGTCCCGCGAAGCTTTCTTT. This gives the protein CASSQTTGSREAFF.

This chain joins TRBV7-9 and TRBJ2-1; 11 bases line up with TRBD2. Germline values: CDR1 SEHNR, CDR2 FQNEAQ (reference sequence). This CDR3 is 15 amino acids long. The trim removed 8 bases at V and 8 bases at J, leaving 11 bases unmatched. Here the CDR3 DNA reads TGTGCCAGCCGCCGAGGGACTAGCGGCCAGGATGAGCAGTTCTTC. Its protein product is CASRRGTSGQDEQFF. Filled out from reference TRBV7-9 and TRBJ2-1, the complete variable domain reads DTGVSQNPRHKITKRGQNVTFRCDPISEHNRLYWYRQTLGQGPEFLTYFQNEAQLEKSRLLSDRFSAERPKGSFSTLEIQRTEQGDSAMYLCASRRGTSGQDEQFFGPGTRLTVL.

V and J are TRBV6-1 and TRBJ2-5, with 9 nucleotides matching TRBD1. Germline V CDR1 and CDR2: MNHNS, SASEGT. The V segment lost 0 bases and the J segment 1 base; nucleotides outside the gene matches: 0. The CDR3 extends over 15 amino acids. The CDR3 spells CASSEATGGQETQYF. The CDR3 DNA sequence: TGTGCCAGCAGTGAAGCGACAGGGGGCCAAGAGACCCAGTACTTC.

The chain couples TRBV4-2 to TRBJ2-5; 10 bases match TRBD2. J gave up 0 bases and V 3 bases, and 10 bases lay outside the gene matches. The CDR3 is 18 amino acids. Germline lookup yields CDR1 LGHNA and CDR2 YNFKEQ. DNA for the CDR3: TGTGCCAGCAGCCAGGATTTAGCGGGGGGCGCGTACCAAGAGACCCAGTACTTC. Translating it yields CASSQDLAGGAYQETQYF.

This rearrangement joins TRBV19 to TRBJ2-7; TRBD1 matches 8 bases. Germline V CDR1 and CDR2: LNHDA, SQIVND (reference sequence). The CDR3 length is 14 residues. Trimming cost V 7 bases and J 6 bases; bases outside gene matches: 11. CDR3 bases: TGTGCCAGTACCCAGGGCAGGGGGCGTACCGAGCAGTACTTC. Translated, it gives CASTQGRGRTEQYF.

This chain joins TRBV7-9 and TRBJ2-7; 9 bases align to TRBD1. Germline V gene data show CDR1 as SEHNR and CDR2 as FQNEAQ (reference sequence). The junction had 7 bases not matched to a gene; V was cut back by 5 bases and J by 5 bases. The CDR3 is 14 residues long. The CDR3 DNA reads TGTGCCAGCAGCGTAAGGACAGGGGAAAACGAGCAGTACTTC. Translation: CASSVRTGENEQYF.

This chain joins TRBV5-8 and TRBJ2-7; the D gene is possibly TRBD1 (6 bases). Per the germline V gene, CDR1 is SGHTS and CDR2 is YDEGEE. The length of the CDR3 is 15 residues. Trimming stripped 1 base from V and 6 bases from J, with 17 bases between. The DNA for the CDR3 is TGTGCCAGCAGCTTGACTCAGAAGGGGGTTGGCGAGCAGTACTTC. Translating gives CASSLTQKGVGEQYF. Together with reference TRBV5-8 and TRBJ2-7, the CDR3 gives the full variable domain: EAGVTQSPTHLIKTRGQQATLRCSPISGHTSVYWYQQALGLGLQFLLWYDEGEERNRGNFPPRFSGRQFPNYSSELNVNALELEDSALYLCASSLTQKGVGEQYFGPGTRLTVT.

This clone has only a few counts. The V and J genes are TRBV5-1 and TRBJ2-7; 7 positions agree with TRBD1. V gave up 0 bases and J gave up 0 bases; unmatched junction bases: 3. The CDR3 runs to 15 residues. Germline V gene sequence: CDR1 SGHRS, CDR2 YFSETQ. CDR3 loop: CASSLGQGTSYEQYF. CDR3 DNA: TGCGCCAGCAGCTTGGGACAGGGAACCTCCTACGAGCAGTACTTC.

This chain links TRBV28 with TRBJ2-5; a weak D match, TRBD2 (5 bases). The germline gives CDR1 MDHEN, CDR2 SYDVKM. The CDR3 spans 14 residues. V was trimmed by 4 bases and J by 7 bases, leaving 16 bases between them. The CDR3 loop reads CASSSRRGRWTQYF. The CDR3 DNA reads as TGTGCCAGCAGTTCCCGACGGGGTCGGTGGACCCAGTACTTC.

The chain is built from TRBV7-9 and TRBJ2-3, with TRBD2 matching 10 bases. V lost 1 base, J lost 1 base, and 8 bases stayed unmatched. CDR3 length: 18 amino acids. Germline lookup yields CDR1 SEHNR and CDR2 FQNEAQ (reference sequence). CDR3 coding DNA: TGTGCCAGCAGCTTAGTTCCTAGCGGGGGTTTTGGCACAGATACGCAGTATTTT. This sequence encodes CASSLVPSGGFGTDTQYF.

J is TRBJ1-2 and V is TRBV4-2, with 12 bases identical to TRBD1. The CDR3 extends over 18 amino acids. V was pared by 0 bases and J by 5 bases, with 10 bases of the junction left unmatched. Germline CDR1 reads LGHNA; CDR2 reads YNFKEQ. The CDR3 sequence: CASSQEYGTGGRGYGYTF. The CDR3 nucleotides read TGTGCCAGCAGCCAAGAGTACGGGACAGGGGGCAGAGGGTATGGCTACACCTTC.

This sequence joins TRBV9 and TRBJ1-1, with a possible D match to TRBD1 (5 bases). CDR3 size: 14 residues. Trimming took off 0 bases at V and 6 bases at J, with 12 bases between the two ends. CDR1 SGDLS and CDR2 YYNGEE come from the germline V gene. CDR3 in amino acids: CASSVEGGGAEAFF. The CDR3 nucleotides read TGTGCCAGCAGCGTAGAGGGTGGAGGGGCTGAAGCTTTCTTT.

Here the CDR3 DNA reads TGTGCCAGCAGCTTAGCGGGGGGGAATGAGCAGTTCTTC. Its translation: CASSLAGGNEQFF. The chain uses TRBV7-2 and TRBJ2-1; TRBD2 matches 7 bases. The CDR3 spans 13 residues. Germline CDR1 reads SGHTA; CDR2 reads FQGNSA. The V segment lost 0 bases and the J segment 7 bases; nucleotides outside the gene matches: 0.

This chain uses TRBV10-2 with TRBJ2-7; 12 bases line up with TRBD2. CDR3 size: 14 residues. V lost 10 bases and J lost 3; bases outside the gene matches: 7. Germline lookup yields CDR1 WSHSY and CDR2 SAAADI. The CDR3 nucleotides read TGCGCCACCCAAAGACTAGCGGGAGTCTACGAGCAGTACTTC. This encodes CATQRLAGVYEQYF.

This rearrangement joins TRBV3-1 (or the pseudogene TRBV3-2) to TRBJ2-2; no clear D. Per the germline V gene, CDR1 is LGHDT and CDR2 is YNNKEL (reference sequence). There are 16 residues in the CDR3. Trimming stripped 2 bases from V and 0 bases from J, with 10 bases between. This CDR3 reads CASSQPRSTNTGELFF. The DNA for the CDR3 is TGTGCCAGCAGCCAACCCCGGTCTACGAACACCGGGGAGCTGTTTTTT.